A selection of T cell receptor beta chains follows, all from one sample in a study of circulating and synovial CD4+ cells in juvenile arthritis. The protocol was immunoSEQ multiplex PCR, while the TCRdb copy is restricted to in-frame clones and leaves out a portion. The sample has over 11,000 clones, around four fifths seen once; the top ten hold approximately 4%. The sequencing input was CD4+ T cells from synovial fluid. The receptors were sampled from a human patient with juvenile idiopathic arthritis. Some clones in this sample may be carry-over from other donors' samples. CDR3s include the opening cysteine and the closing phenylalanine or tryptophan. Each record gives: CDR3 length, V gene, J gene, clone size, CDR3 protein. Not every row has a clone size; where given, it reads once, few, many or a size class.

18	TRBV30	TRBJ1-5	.	CAWSLEWGQGGSNQPQHF
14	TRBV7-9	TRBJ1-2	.	CASSFTDSNYGYTF
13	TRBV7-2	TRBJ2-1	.	CASRLGGNNEQFF
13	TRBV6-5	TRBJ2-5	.	CASSYRGVGTQYF
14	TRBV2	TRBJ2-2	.	CASSGGASAGELFF
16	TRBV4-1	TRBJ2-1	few	CASSQDPSGGAYEQFF
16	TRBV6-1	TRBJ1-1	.	CASSEGRGTRATEAFF
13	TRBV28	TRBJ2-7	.	CASTRDSSYEQYF
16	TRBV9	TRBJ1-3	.	CASSVGGQDPGNTIYF
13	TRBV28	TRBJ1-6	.	CASSGGTGSPLHF